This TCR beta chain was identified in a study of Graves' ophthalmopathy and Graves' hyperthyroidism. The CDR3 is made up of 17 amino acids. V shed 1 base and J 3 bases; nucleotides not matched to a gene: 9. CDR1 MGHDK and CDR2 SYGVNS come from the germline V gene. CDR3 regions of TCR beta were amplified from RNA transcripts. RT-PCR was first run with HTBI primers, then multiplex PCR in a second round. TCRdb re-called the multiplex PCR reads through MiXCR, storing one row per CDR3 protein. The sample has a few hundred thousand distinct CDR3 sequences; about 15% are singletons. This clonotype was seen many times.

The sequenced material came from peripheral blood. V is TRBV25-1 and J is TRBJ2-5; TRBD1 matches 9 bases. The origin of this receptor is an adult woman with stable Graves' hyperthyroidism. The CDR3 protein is CASSEFGQGPNEETQYF. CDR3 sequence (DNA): TGTGCCAGCAGTGAATTCGGACAGGGGCCCAACGAAGAGACCCAGTACTTC.